The 3 T cell receptor beta chains reported below all come from one sample, sequenced in a study of blood T cell repertoires in COVID-19. Assay: immunoSEQ multiplex PCR; the TCRdb copy retains only in-frame clones and omits some. Of fewer than 500,000 clones listed, 75% to 90% are singletons. The specimen was PBMCs or T cells enriched from blood (not recorded which). Receptor source: a man aged 25 to 45 who had recovered from COVID-19.

The CDR3, as DNA: TGTGCCAGCAGCTTAGGGGGACACCAGAACACTGAAGCTTTCTTT. Translated, it gives CASSLGGHQNTEAFF. The chain recombines TRBV7-9 with TRBJ1-1; possibly TRBD1 for D (6 bases). V shed 1 base and J shed 1 base, with 10 bases lying between them. The CDR3 runs 15 residues. The V gene's germline CDR1 is SEHNR and CDR2 FQNEAQ (reference sequence).

The chain links TRBV30 to TRBJ1-6, with 8 bases fitting TRBD1. CDR1 GTSNPN and CDR2 SVGIG come from the germline V gene (reference sequence). V trimming: 4 bases; J trimming: 6 bases; junction bases outside the gene matches: 8. The CDR3 contains 15 residues. The CDR3 spells CAWTTGRGLNSPLHF. The CDR3 coding sequence is TGTGCCTGGACCACCGGCAGGGGGCTTAATTCACCCCTCCACTTT.

A note on this clone: Other nucleotide sequences from this sample produce the same CDR3. This chain connects TRBV3-1 (or the pseudogene TRBV3-2) to TRBJ2-5; tentatively, D is TRBD1 (5 bases). Germline values: CDR1 LGHDT, CDR2 YNNKEL (reference sequence). This CDR3 has 12 residues. The ends were cut back, 4 bases at V and 4 bases at J, with 7 bases in the middle. This chain's CDR3 is CASSRGPETQYF. CDR3 DNA: TGTGCCAGCAGCCGGGGCCCAGAGACCCAGTACTTC.